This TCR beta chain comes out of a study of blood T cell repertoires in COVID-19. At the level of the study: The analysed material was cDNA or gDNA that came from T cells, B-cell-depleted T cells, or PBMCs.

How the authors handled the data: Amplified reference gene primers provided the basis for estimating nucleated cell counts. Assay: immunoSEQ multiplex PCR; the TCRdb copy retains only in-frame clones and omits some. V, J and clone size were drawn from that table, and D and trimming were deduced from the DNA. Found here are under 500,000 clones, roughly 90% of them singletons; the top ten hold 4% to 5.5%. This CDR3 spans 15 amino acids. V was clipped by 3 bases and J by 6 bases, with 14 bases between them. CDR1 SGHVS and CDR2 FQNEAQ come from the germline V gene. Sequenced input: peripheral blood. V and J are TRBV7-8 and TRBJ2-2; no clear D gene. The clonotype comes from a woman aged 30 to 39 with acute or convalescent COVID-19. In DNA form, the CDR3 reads TGTGCCAGCAGCTTCATTCCTATAGCATCCGGGGAGCTGTTTTTT. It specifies CASSFIPIASGELFF.